A selection of T cell receptor beta chains follows, all from one sample in a study of blood T cell repertoires in COVID-19. Only in-frame clones appear in the TCRdb table, and some are missing; sequencing was by immunoSEQ multiplex PCR. The sample lists 100,000 to 110,000 clones, around 88% occurring once. Sequencing was carried out using peripheral blood. The receptor source for this set is a human donor in a cohort sampled during active COVID-19. CDR3s include the opening cysteine and the closing phenylalanine or tryptophan. Each record gives: D gene, J gene, V gene, clone size, CDR3 protein, CDR3 DNA. The D gene is left open where the match is weak. Some rows have no size entry. The others give once, few or many, or a class for an expanded clone.

d_call: .; j_call: TRBJ2-2; v_call: TRBV24-1; clone_size: .; cdr3_aa: CATSDYEGMSTGELFF; cdr3_nt: TGTGCCACCAGTGATTATGAGGGCATGAGCACCGGGGAGCTGTTTTTT
d_call: TRBD1; j_call: TRBJ2-7; v_call: TRBV5-1; clone_size: .; cdr3_aa: CASSLLGTGQVEQYF; cdr3_nt: TGCGCCAGCAGCTTGTTAGGGACAGGGCAGGTCGAGCAGTACTTC
d_call: TRBD1; j_call: TRBJ1-5; v_call: TRBV5-1; clone_size: .; cdr3_aa: CASSTGQGGRQPQHF; cdr3_nt: TGCGCCAGCAGCACCGGACAGGGAGGGAGGCAGCCCCAGCATTTT
d_call: .; j_call: TRBJ1-4; v_call: TRBV5-1; clone_size: .; cdr3_aa: CASSLMEGLGEKLFF; cdr3_nt: TGCGCCAGCAGCTTGATGGAGGGCTTGGGTGAAAAACTGTTTTTT
d_call: TRBD1; j_call: TRBJ2-5; v_call: TRBV12-5; clone_size: .; cdr3_aa: CASGPTGDQETQYF; cdr3_nt: TGTGCTAGTGGGCCGACAGGGGACCAAGAGACCCAGTACTTC
d_call: .; j_call: TRBJ2-1; v_call: TRBV18; clone_size: .; cdr3_aa: CASSPAGSSNEQFF; cdr3_nt: TGTGCCAGCTCACCGGCGGGCAGCTCAAATGAGCAGTTCTTC
d_call: .; j_call: TRBJ2-1; v_call: TRBV9; clone_size: .; cdr3_aa: CASSDLAASYNEQFF; cdr3_nt: TGTGCCAGCAGCGACCTAGCTGCCTCCTACAATGAGCAGTTCTTC
d_call: .; j_call: TRBJ2-7; v_call: TRBV12-3/TRBV12-4; clone_size: .; cdr3_aa: CASSLGRYEQYF; cdr3_nt: TGTGCCAGCAGTTTGGGGCGCTACGAGCAGTACTTC
d_call: .; j_call: TRBJ1-1; v_call: TRBV6-2/TRBV6-3; clone_size: .; cdr3_aa: CAGSYSVGGTEAFF; cdr3_nt: TGTGCCGGCAGTTACTCGGTGGGGGGCACTGAAGCTTTCTTT
d_call: .; j_call: TRBJ1-2; v_call: TRBV27; clone_size: .; cdr3_aa: CASSSVPPGRNGYTF; cdr3_nt: TGTGCCAGCAGTTCGGTTCCACCAGGGAGGAACGGCTACACCTTC
d_call: .; j_call: TRBJ1-1; v_call: TRBV28; clone_size: .; cdr3_aa: CASSPHGAIDTEAFF; cdr3_nt: TGTGCCAGCAGTCCACATGGGGCCATCGACACTGAAGCTTTCTTT
d_call: .; j_call: TRBJ2-1; v_call: TRBV2; clone_size: .; cdr3_aa: CASSEMRGSSYNEQFF; cdr3_nt: TGTGCCAGCAGTGAAATGCGCGGAAGCTCCTACAATGAGCAGTTCTTC
d_call: .; j_call: TRBJ2-7; v_call: TRBV30; clone_size: .; cdr3_aa: CAWSTRYEQYF; cdr3_nt: TGTGCCTGGAGTACCCGGTACGAGCAGTACTTC
d_call: .; j_call: TRBJ2-7; v_call: TRBV7-8; clone_size: .; cdr3_aa: CASSLAISGHRSYEQYF; cdr3_nt: TGTGCCAGCAGCTTAGCCATTAGCGGACATCGGTCTTACGAGCAGTACTTC
d_call: .; j_call: TRBJ1-5; v_call: TRBV13; clone_size: once; cdr3_aa: CASSQSNQPQHF; cdr3_nt: TGTGCCAGCAGCCAAAGCAATCAGCCCCAGCATTTT
d_call: .; j_call: TRBJ1-1; v_call: TRBV23-1; clone_size: .; cdr3_aa: CASRAETEAFF; cdr3_nt: TGCGCCAGCAGGGCAGAAACTGAAGCTTTCTTT
d_call: .; j_call: TRBJ1-5; v_call: TRBV12-3/TRBV12-4; clone_size: few; cdr3_aa: CASRGFHQPQHF; cdr3_nt: TGTGCCAGTCGGGGGTTCCATCAGCCCCAGCATTTT
d_call: .; j_call: TRBJ1-6; v_call: TRBV11-1; clone_size: .; cdr3_aa: CASSLREGRNNSPLHF; cdr3_nt: TGTGCCAGCAGCTTGCGAGAGGGTAGGAATAATTCACCCCTCCACTTT
d_call: TRBD1; j_call: TRBJ1-4; v_call: TRBV27; clone_size: once; cdr3_aa: CASSQTGRNEKLFF; cdr3_nt: TGTGCCAGCAGCCAGACAGGGCGTAATGAAAAACTGTTTTTT
d_call: TRBD2; j_call: TRBJ2-1; v_call: TRBV7-9; clone_size: .; cdr3_aa: CASSLGLAGERNEQFF; cdr3_nt: TGTGCCAGCAGCTTAGGACTAGCGGGAGAGAGGAATGAGCAGTTCTTC
d_call: .; j_call: TRBJ2-4; v_call: TRBV28; clone_size: .; cdr3_aa: CASLGDRGSKNIQYF; cdr3_nt: TGTGCCAGTCTGGGGGATAGGGGGTCCAAAAACATTCAGTACTTC
d_call: TRBD2; j_call: TRBJ2-1; v_call: TRBV2; clone_size: .; cdr3_aa: CASQETSGSYNEQFF; cdr3_nt: TGTGCCAGCCAAGAGACTAGCGGGAGCTACAATGAGCAGTTCTTC
d_call: TRBD1; j_call: TRBJ1-2; v_call: TRBV24-1; clone_size: .; cdr3_aa: CATGGTGEYGYTF; cdr3_nt: TGTGCCACCGGTGGGACAGGGGAGTATGGCTACACCTTC
d_call: .; j_call: TRBJ2-7; v_call: TRBV19; clone_size: .; cdr3_aa: CASSIGSMYEQYF; cdr3_nt: TGTGCCAGTAGTATCGGTAGCATGTACGAGCAGTACTTC
d_call: TRBD2; j_call: TRBJ2-7; v_call: TRBV4-2; clone_size: .; cdr3_aa: CASSQGLAGTYEQYF; cdr3_nt: TGTGCCAGCAGCCAAGGACTAGCGGGGACCTACGAGCAGTACTTC
d_call: .; j_call: TRBJ1-3; v_call: TRBV6-5; clone_size: .; cdr3_aa: CASVSRASGNTIYF; cdr3_nt: TGTGCCAGCGTAAGCAGGGCCTCTGGAAACACCATATATTTT